Each of the 18 T cell receptor beta chains below was sequenced from the same sample in a study of blood T cell repertoires in COVID-19. This table comes from immunoSEQ multiplex PCR, and its TCRdb copy is limited to in-frame clones, with some not included. Of 140,000 to 150,000 clones listed, about 74% are singletons. The specimen was peripheral blood. The receptor set was obtained from a man aged 50 or older with acute or convalescent COVID-19.

V gene TRBV11-2 combines with J gene TRBJ2-5, with 8 bases aligning to TRBD2. This CDR3 comprises 16 residues. V dropped 3 bases and J dropped 1; count of bases not matched to a gene: 7. The germline V gene has CDR1 SGHAT and CDR2 FQNNGV. DNA of the CDR3: TGTGCCAGCAGCTTTGCGGGGGGCGGATTCCAAGAGACCCAGTACTTC. Its protein is CASSFAGGGFQETQYF.

The chain couples TRBV18 to TRBJ1-3; TRBD1 aligns across 7 bases. CDR3 length: 17 residues. Losses at the gene ends were 3 bases for V and 0 bases for J; bases not matched to a gene: 8. Per germline, CDR1 KGHSH and CDR2 LQKENI. CDR3 nucleotide sequence: TGTGCCAGCTCACCTTTTCCGTCAGGGGGCTCTGGAAACACCATATATTTT. Its protein is CASSPFPSGGSGNTIYF.

The V gene is TRBV4-1, the J gene TRBJ1-4; D is ambiguous. Per germline, CDR1 MGHRA and CDR2 YSYEKL. The CDR3 consists of 14 residues. V lost 5 bases and J 5 bases, leaving 12 bases between the germline ends. The CDR3 nucleotides read TGCGCCAGCAGCACAAGGAGGGAGAATGAAAAACTGTTTTTT. This codes for CASSTRRENEKLFF.

The CDR3 DNA follows: TGTGCCAGCAGCTCGACAGTCTCTGGAAACACCATATATTTT. Its protein is CASSSTVSGNTIYF. V usage is TRBV5-4 and J usage is TRBJ1-3, with a weak D call TRBD1 (5 bases). The germline V and J ends were trimmed by 3 bases and 0 bases, with 7 bases remaining between them. Per the germline V gene, CDR1 is SGHNT and CDR2 is YYREEE (reference sequence). This CDR3 region has 14 residues. Variable domain in full (rest from reference TRBV5-4 and TRBJ1-3): ETGVTQSPTHLIKTRGQQVTLRCSSQSGHNTVSWYQQALGQGPQFIFQYYREEENGRGNFPPRFSGLQFPNYSSELNVNALELDDSALYLCASSSTVSGNTIYFGEGSWLTVV.

J is TRBJ1-4 and V is TRBV7-9, with TRBD1 identical over 8 bases. Germline-derived CDR1 and CDR2 are SEHNR and FQNEAQ (reference sequence). This CDR3 comprises 17 residues. V trimming: 5 bases; J trimming: 0 bases; junction bases outside the gene matches: 8. CDR3 sequence reads: CASSPDRGSATNEKLFF. Written as DNA, the CDR3 is TGTGCCAGCAGCCCTGACAGGGGAAGCGCAACTAATGAAAAACTGTTTTTT.

This chain links TRBV18 with TRBJ1-1, with TRBD1 matching over 11 bases. Germline V gene data show CDR1 as KGHSH and CDR2 as LQKENI. This CDR3 spans 16 amino acids. Losses at the gene ends were 3 bases for V and 0 bases for J; bases not matched to a gene: 3. This CDR3 is CASSPRTGGMNTEAFF. The CDR3 nucleotides read TGTGCCAGCTCACCCCGGACAGGGGGCATGAACACTGAAGCTTTCTTT.

The chain uses TRBV11-2 and TRBJ2-1, with 11 bases fitting TRBD2. Germline-derived CDR1 and CDR2 are SGHAT and FQNNGV. V shed 1 base and J 4 bases; nucleotides not matched to a gene: 9. CDR3 length: 18 amino acids. The CDR3 loop reads CASSLGVAGGPEYNEQFF. DNA of the CDR3: TGTGCCAGCAGCTTAGGGGTAGCGGGGGGGCCGGAGTACAATGAGCAGTTCTTC.

This chain joins TRBV10-3 and TRBJ1-1, with D unresolved. CDR3 length: 14 residues. Germline V gene lookup returns CDR1 ENHRY and CDR2 SYGVKD. V dropped 0 bases and J dropped 3 bases, with 8 bases sitting between them. The CDR3 loop reads CAISESYKDTEAFF. DNA for the CDR3: TGTGCCATCAGTGAGTCCTATAAAGACACTGAAGCTTTCTTT.

The chain links TRBV3-1 (or the pseudogene TRBV3-2) to TRBJ1-1; D is possibly TRBD1 (6 bases). Germline-derived CDR1 and CDR2 are LGHDT and YNNKEL (reference sequence). V was shortened by 3 bases and J by 1 base, with 15 bases between the two germline ends. The CDR3 is 16 residues long. The CDR3 loop is CASSHPIGTSNTEAFF. The CDR3 DNA is TGTGCCAGCAGCCACCCAATCGGGACATCGAACACTGAAGCTTTCTTT.

The chain is built from TRBV5-1 and TRBJ2-7; TRBD1 is a possible D gene (5 bases). Per the germline V gene, CDR1 is SGHRS and CDR2 is YFSETQ. The V gene lost 4 bases and the J gene lost 6 bases, with 20 bases spanning the gap. This CDR3 is built from 15 residues. CDR3 sequence (DNA): TGCGCCAGCAGCCCCTCCCCAGGGTCGGTGCGCGAGCAGTACTTC. It codes for CASSPSPGSVREQYF.

This clone was recorded a few times. The CDR3 here is CASTDTGETGELFF. CDR3 nucleotide sequence: TGTGCCAGCACCGACACGGGGGAAACCGGGGAGCTGTTTTTT. V is TRBV11-2 and J is TRBJ2-2; perhaps TRBD2 as D (6 bases). V dropped 7 bases and J dropped 5 bases, with 14 bases sitting between them. Germline V gives CDR1 SGHAT, CDR2 FQNNGV. The CDR3 has 14 amino acids.

This clone has more than one count but fewer than ten. This chain connects TRBV3-1 (or the pseudogene TRBV3-2) to TRBJ2-2; TRBD2 aligns across 7 bases. V shed 6 bases and J 2 bases; nucleotides not matched to a gene: 6. Germline CDR1 and CDR2: LGHDT and YNNKEL (reference sequence). The CDR3 runs to 15 residues. The CDR3 loop reads CASSQSGANTGELFF. CDR3 DNA sequence: TGTGCCAGCAGTCAAAGCGGGGCCAACACCGGGGAGCTGTTTTTT.

The V gene is TRBV11-2, the J gene TRBJ2-7; D remains unclear. The CDR3 length is 13 residues. Trimming left V 6 bases short and J 4 bases short, with 13 bases between. Germline-derived CDR1 and CDR2 are SGHAT and FQNNGV. CDR3 coding DNA: TGTGCCAGCAGTACCCGAGTGAGGTACGAGCAGTACTTC. Translated: CASSTRVRYEQYF.

The chain combines TRBV12-5 with TRBJ1-5, with TRBD1 identical over 10 bases. Germline lookup yields CDR1 LGHNT and CDR2 FRNRAP. CDR3 size: 17 residues. The junction had 7 bases not matched to a gene; V was cut back by 0 bases and J by 5 bases. The CDR3 DNA reads TGTGCTAGTGGTTTGGTCCCGACCGGGACAGGGGATCAGCCCCAGCATTTT. Its protein product is CASGLVPTGTGDQPQHF. Complete variable domain (other parts from reference TRBV12-5 and TRBJ1-5): DARVTQTPRHKVTEMGQEVTMRCQPILGHNTVFWYRQTMMQGLELLAYFRNRAPLDDSGMPKDRFSAEMPDATLATLKIQPSEPRDSAVYFCASGLVPTGTGDQPQHFGDGTRLSIL.

This rearrangement joins TRBV18 to TRBJ2-7; 7 nucleotides line up with TRBD1. J was trimmed by 0 bases and V by 3 bases; bases with no gene match: 5. Per the germline V gene, CDR1 is KGHSH and CDR2 is LQKENI. This CDR3 has 15 residues. CDR3 in amino acids: CASSPPTGISYEQYF. Here the CDR3 DNA reads TGTGCCAGCTCACCGCCGACAGGGATCTCCTACGAGCAGTACTTC. Together with reference TRBV18 and TRBJ2-7, the CDR3 gives the full variable domain: NAGVMQNPRHLVRRRGQEARLRCSPMKGHSHVYWYRQLPEEGLKFMVYLQKENIIDESGMPKERFSAEFPKEGPSILRIQQVVRGDSAAYFCASSPPTGISYEQYFGPGTRLTVT.

This clone was counted a single time. The V call is TRBV11-2, the J call TRBJ1-1; no reliable D call. The length of the CDR3 is 13 residues. Germline CDR1 SGHAT, CDR2 FQNNGV. The V end was cut by 1 base, the J end by 6 bases, with 9 bases between. The CDR3 reads CASSLVPQAEAFF. The CDR3 DNA reads TGTGCCAGCAGCTTAGTCCCGCAGGCTGAAGCTTTCTTT. Complete variable domain (other parts from reference TRBV11-2 and TRBJ1-1): EAGVAQSPRYKIIEKRQSVAFWCNPISGHATLYWYQQILGQGPKLLIQFQNNGVVDDSQLPKDRFSAERLKGVDSTLKIQPAKLEDSAVYLCASSLVPQAEAFFGQGTRLTVV.

The chain uses TRBV2 and TRBJ1-1, with a weak D call TRBD1 (6 bases). Germline CDR1 and CDR2: SNHLY and FYNNEI. This CDR3 has 14 amino acids. The V end lost 5 bases, the J end lost 5 bases, and 15 bases lay between the germline ends. CDR3 region: CASSWTVSGTEAFF. The CDR3 bases are TGTGCCAGCAGTTGGACAGTATCAGGGACTGAAGCTTTCTTT.

At least ten counts were recorded for this clone. The chain carries TRBV5-4 and TRBJ2-2; no firm D call. CDR1 and CDR2 (germline): SGHNT, YYREEE (reference sequence). Deletions cut 0 bases from V and 2 bases from J, with 5 bases between. CDR3 length: 14 amino acids. CDR3: CASSLAGNTGELFF. CDR3 nucleotide sequence: TGTGCCAGCAGCTTGGCAGGCAACACCGGGGAGCTGTTTTTT.